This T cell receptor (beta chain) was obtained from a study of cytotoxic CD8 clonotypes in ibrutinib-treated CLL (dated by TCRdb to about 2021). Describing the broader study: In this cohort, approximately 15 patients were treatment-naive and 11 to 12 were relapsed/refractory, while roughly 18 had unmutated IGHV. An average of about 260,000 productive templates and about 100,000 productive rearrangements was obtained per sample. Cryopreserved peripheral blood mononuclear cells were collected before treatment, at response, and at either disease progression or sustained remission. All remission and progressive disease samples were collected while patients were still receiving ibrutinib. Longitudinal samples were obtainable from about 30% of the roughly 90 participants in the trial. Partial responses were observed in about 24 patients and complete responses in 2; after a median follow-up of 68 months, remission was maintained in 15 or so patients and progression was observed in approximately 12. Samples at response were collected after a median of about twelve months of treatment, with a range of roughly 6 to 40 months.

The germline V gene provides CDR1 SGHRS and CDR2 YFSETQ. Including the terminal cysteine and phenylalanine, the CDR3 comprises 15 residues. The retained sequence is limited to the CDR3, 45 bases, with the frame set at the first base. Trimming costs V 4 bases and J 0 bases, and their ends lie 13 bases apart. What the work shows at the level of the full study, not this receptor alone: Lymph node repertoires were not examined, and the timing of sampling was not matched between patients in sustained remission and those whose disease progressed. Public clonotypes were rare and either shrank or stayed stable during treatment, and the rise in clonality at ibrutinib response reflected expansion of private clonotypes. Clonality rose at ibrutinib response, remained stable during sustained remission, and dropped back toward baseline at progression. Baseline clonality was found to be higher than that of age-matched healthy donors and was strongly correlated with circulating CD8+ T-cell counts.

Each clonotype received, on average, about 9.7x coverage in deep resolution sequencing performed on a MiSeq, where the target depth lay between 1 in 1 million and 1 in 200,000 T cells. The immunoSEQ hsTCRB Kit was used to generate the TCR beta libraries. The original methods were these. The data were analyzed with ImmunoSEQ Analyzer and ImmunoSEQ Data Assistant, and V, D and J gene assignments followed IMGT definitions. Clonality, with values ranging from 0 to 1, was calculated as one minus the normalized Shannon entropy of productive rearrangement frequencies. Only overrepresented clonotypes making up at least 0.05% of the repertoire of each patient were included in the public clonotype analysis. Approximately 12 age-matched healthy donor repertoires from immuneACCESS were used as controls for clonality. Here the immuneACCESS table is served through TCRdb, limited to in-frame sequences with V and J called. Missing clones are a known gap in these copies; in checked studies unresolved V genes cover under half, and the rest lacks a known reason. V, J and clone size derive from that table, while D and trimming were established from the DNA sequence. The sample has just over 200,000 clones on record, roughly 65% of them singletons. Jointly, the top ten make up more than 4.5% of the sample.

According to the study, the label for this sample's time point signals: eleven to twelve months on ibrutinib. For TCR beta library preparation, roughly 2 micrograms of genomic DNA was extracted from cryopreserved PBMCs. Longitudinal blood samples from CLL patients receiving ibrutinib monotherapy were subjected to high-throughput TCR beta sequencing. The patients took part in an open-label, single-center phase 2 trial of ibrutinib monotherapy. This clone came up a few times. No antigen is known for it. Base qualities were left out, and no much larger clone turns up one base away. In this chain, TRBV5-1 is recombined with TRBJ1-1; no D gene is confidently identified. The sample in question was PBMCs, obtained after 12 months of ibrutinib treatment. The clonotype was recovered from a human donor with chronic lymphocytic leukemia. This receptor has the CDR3 CASSPDLRLNTEAFF. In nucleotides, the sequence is TGCGCCAGCAGCCCGGACCTTAGGCTGAACACTGAAGCTTTCTTT.